Reported below is one T cell receptor beta chain. HTBI primers from iRepertoire and Arm-PCR of CDR3 regions yielded the TCR beta libraries. TCRdb used MiXCR to reprocess the multiplex PCR reads, holding one entry per CDR3 protein. The data contain about 400,000 distinct CDR3 sequences, 14% to 15% of them singletons. The CDR3 length is 13 residues. Germline CDR1 is SGHTA and CDR2 is FQGNSA. V was clipped by 0 bases and J by 7 bases, with 7 bases between them. The record originates from a study of regulatory T cells in long-lasting Graves disease. Time point: newly diagnosed GD, antithyroid drugs for less than 3 months. Extracted RNA from PBMCs served as the source of the TCR library. Separately, the same data were catalogued under a study of T cells in Graves' hyperthyroidism and ophthalmopathy. Per that study: If no ophthalmopathy progression occurred within 18 months, Graves' hyperthyroidism was stable. A set of HTBI primers served as the primers for a first-round RT-PCR of the TCR CDR3.

This sample comprised peripheral blood mononuclear cells (PBMCs), obtained at new diagnosis, from a patient treated with antithyroid drugs. The rearrangement links TRBV7-2 to TRBJ2-4; D is unresolved. The sequence came from a middle-aged woman with Graves disease. CDR3 sequence reads: CASSLAGENIQYF. As DNA, the CDR3 is TGTGCCAGCAGCTTAGCAGGCGAGAACATTCAGTACTTC.